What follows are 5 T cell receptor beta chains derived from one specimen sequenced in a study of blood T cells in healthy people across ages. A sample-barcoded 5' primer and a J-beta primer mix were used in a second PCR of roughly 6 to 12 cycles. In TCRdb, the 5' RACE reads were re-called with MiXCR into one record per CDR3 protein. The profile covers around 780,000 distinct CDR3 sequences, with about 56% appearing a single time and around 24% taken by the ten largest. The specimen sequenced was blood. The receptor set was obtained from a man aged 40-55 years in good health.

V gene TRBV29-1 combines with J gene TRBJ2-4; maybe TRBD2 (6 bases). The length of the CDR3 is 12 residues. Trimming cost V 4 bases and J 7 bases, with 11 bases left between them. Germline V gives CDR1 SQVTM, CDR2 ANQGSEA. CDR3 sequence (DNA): TGCAGCGTTGTGGAGGGGACTAACATTCAGTACTTC. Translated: CSVVEGTNIQYF.

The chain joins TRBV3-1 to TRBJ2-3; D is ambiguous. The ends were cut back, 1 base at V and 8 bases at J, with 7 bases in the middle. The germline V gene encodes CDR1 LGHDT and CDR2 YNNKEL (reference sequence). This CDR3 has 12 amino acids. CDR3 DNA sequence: TGTGCCAGCAGCCAAGCAACGGGTACGCAGTATTTT. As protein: CASSQATGTQYF.

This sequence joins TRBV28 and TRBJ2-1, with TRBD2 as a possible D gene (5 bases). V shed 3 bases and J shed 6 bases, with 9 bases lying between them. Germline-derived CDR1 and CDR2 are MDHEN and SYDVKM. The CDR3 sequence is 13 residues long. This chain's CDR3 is CASSFRRRNEQFF. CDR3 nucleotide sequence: TGTGCCAGCAGTTTTCGGAGGCGCAATGAGCAGTTCTTC.

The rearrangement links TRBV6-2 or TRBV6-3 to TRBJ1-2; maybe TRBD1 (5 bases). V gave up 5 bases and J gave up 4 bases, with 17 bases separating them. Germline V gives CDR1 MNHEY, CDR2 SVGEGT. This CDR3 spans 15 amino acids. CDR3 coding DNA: TGTGCCAGCAGTGCAAGCCGGGACGGAATCTATGGCTACACCTTC. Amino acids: CASSASRDGIYGYTF.

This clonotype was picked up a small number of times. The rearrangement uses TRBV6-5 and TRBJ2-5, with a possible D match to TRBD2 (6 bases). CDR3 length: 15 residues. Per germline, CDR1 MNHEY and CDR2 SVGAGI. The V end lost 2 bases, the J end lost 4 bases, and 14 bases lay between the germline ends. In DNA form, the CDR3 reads TGTGCCAGCAGTTACAGCCGGGGGTTTGGAGAGACCCAGTACTTC. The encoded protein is CASSYSRGFGETQYF.